This is a list of T cell receptor beta chains from one sample in a study of blood T cell repertoires in COVID-19. Sequenced by immunoSEQ multiplex PCR; TCRdb stores in-frame clones only, minus some. The data contain under 500,000 clones, 70% to 90% of them seen just once; the ten biggest clones take up nearly 2%. Sequenced: PBMCs or T cells enriched from blood (not recorded which). These TCRs come from a woman between 18 and 29 years old with acute COVID-19. The CDR3 runs from the conserved cysteine through the conserved F or W. The D gene is left open where the match is weak. Some rows have no size entry. The others give once, few or many, or a class for an expanded clone.

>TRBJ2-5|TRBV6-5|NA|TRBD2
TGTGCCAGCAGTTACTCGATATTAGCGGGACAAGAGACCCAGTACTTC
CASSYSILAGQETQYF
>TRBJ2-3|TRBV3-1/TRBV3-2|NA|NA
TGTGCCATCTCTAGCGAACGCACAGATACGCAGTATTTT
CAISSERTDTQYF
>TRBJ2-2|TRBV7-3|few|NA
TGTGCCAGCAGCCCAACGACAGGGAACACCGGGGAGCTGTTTTTT
CASSPTTGNTGELFF
>TRBJ1-4|TRBV19|NA|TRBD1
TGTGCCAGTAGTAAAATTGACAGGGACGGTGAAAAACTGTTTTTT
CASSKIDRDGEKLFF
>TRBJ2-7|TRBV5-1|NA|TRBD1
TGCGCCAGCAGCGAAACGCAGGGGGCTGGTTGGGAGCAGTACTTC
CASSETQGAGWEQYF
>TRBJ1-5|TRBV2|NA|NA
TGTGCCAGCACAGGGGATAGCAATCAGCCCCAGCATTTT
CASTGDSNQPQHF
>TRBJ2-2|TRBV4-3|NA|NA
TGCGCCAGCAGCCAAGGACGGTTAGCCCCGGGGGAGCTGTTTTTT
CASSQGRLAPGELFF
>TRBJ1-1|TRBV12-3/TRBV12-4|NA|NA
TGTGCCAGCAGTTTATTTGGAGACACTGAAGCTTTCTTT
CASSLFGDTEAFF
>TRBJ2-3|TRBV5-1|NA|NA
TGCGCCAGCAAGCTCACACCCGGGGGTCGTAGCACAGATACGCAGTATTTT
CASKLTPGGRSTDTQYF
>TRBJ2-1|TRBV7-2|NA|NA
TGTGCCAGCAGCACCGGGATTAACAATGAGCAGTTCTTC
CASSTGINNEQFF
>TRBJ1-1|TRBV5-3|NA|TRBD1
TGTGCCAGAAGCTTGGTACAGGGGTGTTCTGAAGCTTTCTTT
CARSLVQGCSEAFF
>TRBJ2-5|TRBV2|NA|NA
TGTGCCAGCAGTGAAAGATTAGGGGGAGTGGGTGAGACCCAGTACTTC
CASSERLGGVGETQYF
>TRBJ1-3|TRBV11-2|NA|TRBD1
TGTGCCAGCAGCGCATACAGGGGAGGTGGAAACACCATATATTTT
CASSAYRGGGNTIYF
>TRBJ1-3|TRBV6-5|NA|NA
TGTGCCAGCAGTTACTTGGCAGGGGCTGGAAACACCATATATTTT
CASSYLAGAGNTIYF
>TRBJ2-7|TRBV5-1|NA|NA
TGCGCCAGCAGCTTGTCGGCAGGGATCTCGACCTACGAGCAGTACTTC
CASSLSAGISTYEQYF
>TRBJ1-5|TRBV5-6|NA|NA
TGTGCCAGCAGCCACTACAGGAATCAGCCCCAGCATTTT
CASSHYRNQPQHF
>TRBJ1-5|TRBV7-2|NA|TRBD1
TGTGCCAGCAGCTCACGACAGGGAAATCAGCCCCAGCATTTT
CASSSRQGNQPQHF
>TRBJ1-1|TRBV14|NA|NA
TGTGCCAGCAGCCAAGGGACAGCGCCTGGTAAGGCTTTCTTT
CASSQGTAPGKAFF
>TRBJ2-7|TRBV5-4|NA|TRBD2
TGTGCCAGCAGCAGATTAGCGGGGGGGCGAAACGAGCAGTACTTC
CASSRLAGGRNEQYF
>TRBJ1-5|TRBV7-9|NA|NA
TGTGCCAGCAGCCTGGACAGTAATCAGCCCCAGCATTTT
CASSLDSNQPQHF
>TRBJ1-5|TRBV28|NA|TRBD1
TGTGCCAGCAATACAGGGGGTCCCCAGCCCCAGCATTTT
CASNTGGPQPQHF
>TRBJ1-3|TRBV3-1/TRBV3-2|few|NA
TGTGCCAGCCGGTCGAGCTCTGGAAACACCATATATTTT
CASRSSSGNTIYF
>TRBJ1-5|TRBV19|once|TRBD1
TGTGCCAGTACCCTAAACTTCAGGGGGAGGCAGCCCCAGCATTTT
CASTLNFRGRQPQHF
>TRBJ1-1|TRBV18|NA|TRBD1
TGTGCCAGCTCACCACCCACAGGGGGTGAAGCTTTCTTT
CASSPPTGGEAFF
>TRBJ2-6|TRBV3-1/TRBV3-2|NA|NA
TGTGCCAGCAAGGGGATCTCTGGGGCCAACGTCCTGACTTTC
CASKGISGANVLTF
>TRBJ1-1|TRBV24-1|once|NA
TGTGCCACCAGTGATCCGGGGGTCCCTGAAGCTTTCTTT
CATSDPGVPEAFF
>TRBJ1-5|TRBV19|NA|NA
TGTGCCAGTAGTATAGATCCTATTGGCAATCAGCCCCAGCATTTT
CASSIDPIGNQPQHF
>TRBJ2-3|TRBV7-9|NA|TRBD1
TGTGCCAGCAGCAAGGGGGCAGGGACGGCCACAGATACGCAGTATTTT
CASSKGAGTATDTQYF
>TRBJ2-1|TRBV19|NA|TRBD2
TGTGCCAGTAGGGGACTAGCGTCGGATGAGCAGTTCTTC
CASRGLASDEQFF
>TRBJ1-5|TRBV28|NA|NA
TGTGCCAGCAGTTTTCGGGGATCGGGATATAGCAATCAGCCCCAGCATTTT
CASSFRGSGYSNQPQHF
>TRBJ1-2|TRBV12-3/TRBV12-4|NA|NA
TGTGCCAGCAGAGACAGCAACTATGGCTACACCTTC
CASRDSNYGYTF
>TRBJ2-3|TRBV9|NA|TRBD2
TGTGCCAGCAGCGTAGAGAGCGGGGGGGCCACAGATACGCAGTATTTT
CASSVESGGATDTQYF
>TRBJ1-2|TRBV7-9|NA|NA
TGTGCCAGCAGCCCAGATGGGAGGGTCTTTGGCTACACCTTC
CASSPDGRVFGYTF
>TRBJ1-1|TRBV12-3/TRBV12-4|NA|TRBD1
TGTGCCAGCAGGTCCGGACAGGGAACTGAAGCTTTCTTT
CASRSGQGTEAFF
>TRBJ2-7|TRBV19|NA|TRBD1
TGTGCCAGTAGTAGACCGGGACAGGGATCCTACGAGCAGTACTTC
CASSRPGQGSYEQYF
>TRBJ2-1|TRBV6-5|NA|NA
TGTGCGGGGGGAGTACTCTACAATGAGCAGTTCTTC
CAGGVLYNEQFF
>TRBJ1-5|TRBV2|NA|NA
TGTGCCAGCAGCCTAGGACAGACCATCAATCAGCCCCAGCATTTT
CASSLGQTINQPQHF
>TRBJ1-6|TRBV5-8|NA|NA
TGTGCCAGCCGGGGGGCAGCCTATAATTCACCCCTCCACTTT
CASRGAAYNSPLHF
>TRBJ1-1|TRBV5-1|NA|TRBD1
TGCGCCAGCAGACCTCGGACAGGGGGAAGTAACACTGAAGCTTTCTTT
CASRPRTGGSNTEAFF
>TRBJ2-3|TRBV6-5|NA|NA
TGTGCCAGCAGTTACGAGGGTAGGAGCACAGATACGCAGTATTTT
CASSYEGRSTDTQYF
>TRBJ1-2|TRBV6-5|NA|TRBD1
TGTGCCAGTGGGACAGGGCAAGGCCGTTATGGCTACACCTTC
CASGTGQGRYGYTF
>TRBJ2-1|TRBV5-6|NA|NA
TGTGCCAGCAGCTTGGCGGGCAGGAGGGTGGAGTTCTTC
CASSLAGRRVEFF
>TRBJ2-7|TRBV7-9|NA|NA
TGTGCCAGCAGCTTAGACGGGAAGTCCTACGAGCAGTACTTC
CASSLDGKSYEQYF
>TRBJ1-5|TRBV9|once|NA
TGTGCCAGCAGCGTAGCGGGAAGTAGCAATCAGCCCCAGCATTTT
CASSVAGSSNQPQHF
>TRBJ2-3|TRBV12-3/TRBV12-4|NA|NA
TGTGCCAGCAGGAGGGGGACCACAGATACGCAGTATTTT
CASRRGTTDTQYF
>TRBJ2-3|TRBV14|NA|NA
TGTGCCAGCAGCCAAGTCTTAGATCATACGCAGTATTTT
CASSQVLDHTQYF
>TRBJ2-7|TRBV28|few|TRBD1
TGTGCCAGCAGAACGGACAGGGGGGACTACGAGCAGTACTTC
CASRTDRGDYEQYF
>TRBJ2-7|TRBV19|NA|NA
TGTGCCAGTAGTATGGGAGGAAATGCCTACGAGCAGTACTTC
CASSMGGNAYEQYF
>TRBJ1-2|TRBV7-8|NA|TRBD1
TGTGCCAGCAGCTTAGACAGGGGAAATGGCTACACCTTC
CASSLDRGNGYTF
>TRBJ1-5|TRBV28|NA|TRBD1
TGTGCCAGCAGCACCATCCTCTACAGGGGGCGCAATCAGCCCCAGCATTTT
CASSTILYRGRNQPQHF
>TRBJ1-6|TRBV4-2|NA|TRBD1
TGTGCCAGCAGCCCGACAGGGGAAAAGTATAATTCACCCCTCCACTTT
CASSPTGEKYNSPLHF
>TRBJ2-7|TRBV5-1|NA|NA
TGCGCCAGCAGCTTAGGGGGATCGACGAACGAGCAGTACTTC
CASSLGGSTNEQYF
>TRBJ2-7|TRBV4-1|NA|TRBD1
TGCGCCAGCAGCCCGGTACAGGGGGCCGAGCAGTACTTC
CASSPVQGAEQYF
>TRBJ1-1|TRBV10-1|NA|NA
TGCGCCAGCAGTGCGCACAGGAACACTGAAGCTTTCTTT
CASSAHRNTEAFF
>TRBJ2-3|TRBV5-8|once|TRBD2
TGTGCCAGCAGCTTGAGGGTAGCGGGGCCCACAGATACGCAGTATTTT
CASSLRVAGPTDTQYF
>TRBJ1-2|TRBV7-9|few|NA
TGTGCCAGCAGCCCCGGGGTTGGCTATGGCTACACCTTC
CASSPGVGYGYTF
>TRBJ2-5|TRBV7-3|NA|NA
TGTGCCAGCAGCCCATTGGGTGGAGGGGCCCAGTACTTC
CASSPLGGGAQYF
>TRBJ1-2|TRBV5-5|NA|NA
TGTGCCAGCAGTGACCCCGGGAGGAACTATGGCTACACCTTC
CASSDPGRNYGYTF
>TRBJ1-6|TRBV11-3|once|NA
TGTGCCAGCAGCTTCGGGAATTCACCCCTCCACTTT
CASSFGNSPLHF